This T cell receptor (beta chain) derives from a study of blood T cell repertoires in COVID-19 (dated by TCRdb to about 2020). Looking at the study overall: Samples covering the acute and convalescent phases of COVID-19 were provided by collaborators in the United States, Italy and Spain. Samples were obtained from the ongoing ImmuneRACE study (first 160 participants) and from over 1,000 subjects provided by 6 global collaborators. The repertoires were made available in a free public database intended to serve as a resource for research on the immune response to SARS-CoV-2. Sample metadata almost always included a de-identified subject ID, COVID-19 status, age in years and sex. Deeply sampled blood TCRbeta repertoires from subjects exposed to, actively infected with, or recovered from COVID-19 were included in the dataset. Where available, HLA class I and class II types were obtained from metadata supplied by the sample provider rather than from assay-based typing. The prospective study material was composed of cDNA or gDNA derived from T cells, B-cell-depleted T cells, or PBMCs. Broad study findings and their caveats: The quantity of clinical and demographic metadata differed by source and by participant and was supplied without curation.

TCRbeta CDR3 regions were amplified from genomic DNA by means of the immunoSEQ Assay, a bias-controlled multiplex PCR. Concerning the study's data processing: Nucleated cell counts per sample were estimated from amplification of reference gene primers within the assay. To quantify the absolute abundance of each unique TCRbeta CDR3 rearrangement, sequence reads were collapsed and filtered. For each sample, productive Simpson clonality was calculated as the square root of Simpson's diversity index across productive rearrangements. This immuneACCESS table, as held by TCRdb, lists in-frame sequences with V and J called but not all clones. Of the missing ones, under half trace to an unresolved V gene in checked studies; the others have no known cause. The V and J calls and clone size are taken from that table; D and trimming were inferred from the DNA. This sample holds about 200,000 clones; around nine tenths were observed only once. Of the sample, about 6.2% falls within the top ten clones.

The germline V gene provides CDR1 SGHTA and CDR2 FQGNSA. V is cut back by 4 bases and J by 0 bases, with 6 bases in the junction unmatched. Its CDR3 holds 15 amino acids, cysteine through phenylalanine. The CDR3 DNA has 45 bases and is translated from base 1. On this clone itself: It has no known antigen specificity. No quality values exist for individual bases; no much larger clone is one base distant.

Another Seattle source contributed samples from volunteer blood donors who had recovered from COVID-19. Each collaborating institution followed its own protocols to collect whole blood in K2EDTA tubes. For TCRbeta analysis, collaborators shipped samples in one of three forms: frozen whole blood, isolated PBMCs, or DNA extracted from either of those sample types. This receptor was identified in a man in his sixties who had recovered from COVID-19. The sequence is built from TRBV7-2 and TRBJ2-7; 7 bases in between match TRBD2. Sequencing was carried out using peripheral blood. In nucleotide form, the sequence is TGTGCCAGCAGCTATCAAGCGGGGATCTCCTACGAGCAGTACTTC. It is translated as CASSYQAGISYEQYF. The reference TRBV7-2 and TRBJ2-7 proteins fill in what lies around the CDR3, so the full variable domain reads GAGVSQSPSNKVTEKGKDVELRCDPISGHTALYWYRQSLGQGLEFLIYFQGNSAPDKSGLPSDRFSAERTGGSVSTLTIQRTQQEDSAVYLCASSYQAGISYEQYFGPGTRLTVT.